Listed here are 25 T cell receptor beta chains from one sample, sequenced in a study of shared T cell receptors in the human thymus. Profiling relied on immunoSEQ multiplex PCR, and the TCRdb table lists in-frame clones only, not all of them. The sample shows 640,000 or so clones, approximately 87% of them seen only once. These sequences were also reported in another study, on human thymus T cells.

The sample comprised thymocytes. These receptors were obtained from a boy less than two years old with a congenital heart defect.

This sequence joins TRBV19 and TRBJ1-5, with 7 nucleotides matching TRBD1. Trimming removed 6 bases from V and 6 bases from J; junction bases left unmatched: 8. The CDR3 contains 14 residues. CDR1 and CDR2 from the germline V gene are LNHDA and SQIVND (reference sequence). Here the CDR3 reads CASSYRGWFQPQHF. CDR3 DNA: TGTGCCAGTAGCTACAGGGGTTGGTTTCAGCCCCAGCATTTT.

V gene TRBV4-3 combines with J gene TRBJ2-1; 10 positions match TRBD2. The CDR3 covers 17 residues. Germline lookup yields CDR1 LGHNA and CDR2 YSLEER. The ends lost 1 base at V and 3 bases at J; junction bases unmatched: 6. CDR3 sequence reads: CASSQGVLAGGYNEQFF. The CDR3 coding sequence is TGCGCCAGCAGCCAAGGGGTGTTAGCGGGAGGCTACAATGAGCAGTTCTTC.

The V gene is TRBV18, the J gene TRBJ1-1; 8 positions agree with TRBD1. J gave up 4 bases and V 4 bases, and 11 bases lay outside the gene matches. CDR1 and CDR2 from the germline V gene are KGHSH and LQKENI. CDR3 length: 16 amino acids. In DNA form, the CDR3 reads TGTGCCAGCTCACAGACAGGGGAATGGTATGCCACTGAAGCTTTCTTT. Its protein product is CASSQTGEWYATEAFF.

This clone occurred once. The CDR3 sequence is CASSDSGGRRETQYF. CDR3 nucleotides: TGTGCCAGCAGCGACTCCGGGGGACGACGGGAGACCCAGTACTTC. The chain has TRBV9 and TRBJ2-5; D perhaps matches TRBD2 (6 bases). Trimming pared 3 bases from V and 5 bases from J, leaving 17 bases between. The CDR3 sequence is 15 residues long. CDR1 is SGDLS and CDR2 is YYNGEE in the germline V gene.

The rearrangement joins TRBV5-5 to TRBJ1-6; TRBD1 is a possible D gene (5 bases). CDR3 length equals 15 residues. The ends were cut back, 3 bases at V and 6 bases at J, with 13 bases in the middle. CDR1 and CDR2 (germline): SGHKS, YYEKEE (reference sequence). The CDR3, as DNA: TGTGCCAGCAGCTGGCAGGGCCTGAGTAATTCACCCCTCCACTTT. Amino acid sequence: CASSWQGLSNSPLHF.

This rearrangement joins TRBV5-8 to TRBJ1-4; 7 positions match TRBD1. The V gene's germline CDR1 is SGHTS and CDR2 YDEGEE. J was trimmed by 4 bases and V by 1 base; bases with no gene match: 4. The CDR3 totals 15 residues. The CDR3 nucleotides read TGTGCCAGCAGCTTGCGTGGGACAGTTAATGAAAAACTGTTTTTT. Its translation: CASSLRGTVNEKLFF.

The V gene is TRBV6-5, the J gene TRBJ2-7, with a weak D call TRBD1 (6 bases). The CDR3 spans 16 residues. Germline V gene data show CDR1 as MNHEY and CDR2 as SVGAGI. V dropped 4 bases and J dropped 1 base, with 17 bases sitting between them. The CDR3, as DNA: TGTGCCAGCAGTTCCACCCGGGACACCAAGTCCTACGAGCAGTACTTC. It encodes CASSSTRDTKSYEQYF.

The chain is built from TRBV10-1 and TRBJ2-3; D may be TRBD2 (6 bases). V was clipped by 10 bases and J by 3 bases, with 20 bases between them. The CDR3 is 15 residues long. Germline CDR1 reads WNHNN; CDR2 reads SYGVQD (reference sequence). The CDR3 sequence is CATLDWLAPTDTQYF. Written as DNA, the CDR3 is TGCGCCACCCTGGACTGGCTAGCGCCAACAGATACGCAGTATTTT.

CDR3 region: CASSLVFGTEAFF. The CDR3 nucleotides are TGTGCCAGCAGCTTAGTTTTCGGCACTGAAGCTTTCTTT. V and J are TRBV7-9 and TRBJ1-1; D is undetermined. Between the trimmed V and J ends, which lost 1 base and 4 bases, there was a span of 7 bases. CDR1 SEHNR and CDR2 FQNEAQ come from the germline V gene (reference sequence). CDR3 size: 13 residues.

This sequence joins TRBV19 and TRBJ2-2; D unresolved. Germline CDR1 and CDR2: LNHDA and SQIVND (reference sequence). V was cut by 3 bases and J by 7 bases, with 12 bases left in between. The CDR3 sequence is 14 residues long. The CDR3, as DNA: TGTGCCAGTAGTATTAAGCTTGGTGGCGGGGAGCTGTTTTTT. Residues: CASSIKLGGGELFF.

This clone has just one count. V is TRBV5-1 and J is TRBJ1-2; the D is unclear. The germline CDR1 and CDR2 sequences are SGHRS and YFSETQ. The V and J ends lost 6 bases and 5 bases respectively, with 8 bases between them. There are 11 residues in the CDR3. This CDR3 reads CASIRGYGYTF. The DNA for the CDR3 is TGCGCCAGCATTCGAGGGTATGGCTACACCTTC.

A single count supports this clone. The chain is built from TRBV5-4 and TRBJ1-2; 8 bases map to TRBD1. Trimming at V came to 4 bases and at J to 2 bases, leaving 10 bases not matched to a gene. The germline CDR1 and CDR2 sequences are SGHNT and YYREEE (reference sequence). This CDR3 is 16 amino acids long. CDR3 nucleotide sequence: TGTGCCAGCAGCCATACCCAGGGGGCAATGAACTATGGCTACACCTTC. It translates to CASSHTQGAMNYGYTF.

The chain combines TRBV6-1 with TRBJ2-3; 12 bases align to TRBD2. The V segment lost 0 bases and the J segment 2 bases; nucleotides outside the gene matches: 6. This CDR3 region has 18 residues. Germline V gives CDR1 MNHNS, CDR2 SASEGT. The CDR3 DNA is TGTGCCAGCAGTGAAGCGAGGACTAGCGGGGAGCCCACAGATACGCAGTATTTT. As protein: CASSEARTSGEPTDTQYF.

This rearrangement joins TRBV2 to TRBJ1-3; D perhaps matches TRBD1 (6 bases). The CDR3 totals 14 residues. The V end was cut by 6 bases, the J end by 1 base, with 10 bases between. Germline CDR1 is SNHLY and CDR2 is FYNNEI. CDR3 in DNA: TGTGCCAGCAGAACAGGGTCTTCTGGAAACACCATATATTTT. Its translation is CASRTGSSGNTIYF.

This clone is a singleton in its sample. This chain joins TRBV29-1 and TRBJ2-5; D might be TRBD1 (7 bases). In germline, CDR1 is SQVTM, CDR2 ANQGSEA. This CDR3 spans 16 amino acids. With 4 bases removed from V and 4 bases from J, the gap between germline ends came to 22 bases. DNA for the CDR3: TGCAGCGTTGCCAGGGGGGTCGCCCCCTATGTAGAGACCCAGTACTTC. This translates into CSVARGVAPYVETQYF.

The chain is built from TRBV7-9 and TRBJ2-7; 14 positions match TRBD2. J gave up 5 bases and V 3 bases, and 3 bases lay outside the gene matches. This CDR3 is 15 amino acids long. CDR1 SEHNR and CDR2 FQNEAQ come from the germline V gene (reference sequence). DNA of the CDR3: TGTGCCAGCAGCTTCAGACTAGCGGGAGGGGACGAGCAGTACTTC. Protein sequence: CASSFRLAGGDEQYF.

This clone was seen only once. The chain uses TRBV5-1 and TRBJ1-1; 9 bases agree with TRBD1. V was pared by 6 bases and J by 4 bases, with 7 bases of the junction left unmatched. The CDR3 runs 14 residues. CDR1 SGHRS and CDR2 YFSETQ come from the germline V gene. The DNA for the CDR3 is TGCGCCAGCAAAGGGACAGGGTGGGCCACTGAAGCTTTCTTT. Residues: CASKGTGWATEAFF.

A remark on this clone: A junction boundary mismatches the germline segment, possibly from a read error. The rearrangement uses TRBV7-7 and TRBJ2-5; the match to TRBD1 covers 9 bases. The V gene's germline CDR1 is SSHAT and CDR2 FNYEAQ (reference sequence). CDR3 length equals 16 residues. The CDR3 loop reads CASSSAATGGKKTQYF. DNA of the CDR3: TGTGCTAGCAGCTCCGCGGCGACAGGGGGGAAAAAGACCCAGTACTTC.

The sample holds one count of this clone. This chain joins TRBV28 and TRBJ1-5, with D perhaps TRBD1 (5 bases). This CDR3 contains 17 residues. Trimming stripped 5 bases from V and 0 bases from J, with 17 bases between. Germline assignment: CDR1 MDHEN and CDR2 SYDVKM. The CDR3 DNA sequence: TGTGCCAGCAGTCTACGACAGACCCTCTATAGCAATCAGCCCCAGCATTTT. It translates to CASSLRQTLYSNQPQHF.

The CDR3 sequence: CASRLTGPTYEQYF. In nucleotides, the CDR3 is TGTGCCAGCAGATTGACAGGACCCACCTACGAGCAGTACTTC. This chain joins TRBV6-5 and TRBJ2-7, with D maybe TRBD1 (6 bases). Deletions cut 6 bases from V and 2 bases from J, with 14 bases between. The CDR3 consists of 14 residues. CDR1 MNHEY and CDR2 SVGAGI come from the germline V gene.

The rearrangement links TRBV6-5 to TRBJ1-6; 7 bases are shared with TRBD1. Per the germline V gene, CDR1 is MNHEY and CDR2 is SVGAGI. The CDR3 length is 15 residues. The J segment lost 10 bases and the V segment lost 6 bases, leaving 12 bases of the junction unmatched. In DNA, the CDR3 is TGTGCCAGCAGCGCCGGGGACAGCGTTAGGTCACCCCTCCACTTT. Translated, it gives CASSAGDSVRSPLHF.

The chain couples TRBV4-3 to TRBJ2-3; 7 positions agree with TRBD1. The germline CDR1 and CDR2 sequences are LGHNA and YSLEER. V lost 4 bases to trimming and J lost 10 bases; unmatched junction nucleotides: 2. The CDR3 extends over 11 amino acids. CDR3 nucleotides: TGCGCCAGCAGCCGCGGACAGGCGCAGTATTTT. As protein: CASSRGQAQYF.

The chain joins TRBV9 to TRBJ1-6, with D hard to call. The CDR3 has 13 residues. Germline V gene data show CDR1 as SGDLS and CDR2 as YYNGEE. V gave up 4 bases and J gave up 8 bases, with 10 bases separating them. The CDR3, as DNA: TGTGCCAGCAGCCTGGGAGTGTATTCACCCCTCCACTTT. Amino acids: CASSLGVYSPLHF.

The CDR3 here is CASSFQSRGYTF. DNA for the CDR3: TGTGCCAGCAGCTTCCAATCGCGTGGCTACACCTTC. This chain links TRBV7-2 with TRBJ1-2; D remains unclear. Trimming took off 3 bases at V and 7 bases at J, with 9 bases between the two ends. CDR1 and CDR2 from the germline V gene are SGHTA and FQGNSA. The CDR3 has 12 amino acids. Full variable domain (outside the CDR3, taken from reference TRBV7-2 and TRBJ1-2): GAGVSQSPSNKVTEKGKDVELRCDPISGHTALYWYRQSLGQGLEFLIYFQGNSAPDKSGLPSDRFSAERTGGSVSTLTIQRTQQEDSAVYLCASSFQSRGYTFGSGTRLTVV.

The CDR3: CASSQEFPGTDTQYF. CDR3 DNA sequence: TGCGCCAGCAGCCAAGAGTTCCCAGGGACAGATACGCAGTATTTT. V gene TRBV4-3 combines with J gene TRBJ2-3; D might be TRBD1 (5 bases). Trimming removed 0 bases at V and 3 bases at J, with 10 bases between. This CDR3 is built from 15 residues. Germline V CDR1 and CDR2: LGHNA, YSLEER.